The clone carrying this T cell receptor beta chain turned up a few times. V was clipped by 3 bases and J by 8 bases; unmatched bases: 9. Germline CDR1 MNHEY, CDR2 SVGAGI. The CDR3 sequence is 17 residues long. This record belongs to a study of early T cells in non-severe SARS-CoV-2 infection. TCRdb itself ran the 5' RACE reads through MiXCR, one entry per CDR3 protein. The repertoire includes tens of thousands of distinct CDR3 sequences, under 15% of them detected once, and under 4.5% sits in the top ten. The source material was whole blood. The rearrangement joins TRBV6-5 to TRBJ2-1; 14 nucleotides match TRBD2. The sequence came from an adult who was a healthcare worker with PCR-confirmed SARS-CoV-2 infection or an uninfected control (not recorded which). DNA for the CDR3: TGTGCCAGCAGTTATTCCGGGACTAGCGGGAGAGGAGATGAGCAGTTCTTC. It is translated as CASSYSGTSGRGDEQFF.